The entry below gives a single TCR beta chain sequence along with its context. The antigen is undetermined. The junction does not match germline at one end; this may be a read error. A J-beta primer mix and a sample-barcoded 5' primer were used in a second PCR of about 7 to 12 cycles. A template-switch adaptor containing 12 random nucleotides labeled each cDNA molecule. From the 5' RACE reads, TCRdb called clonotypes with MiXCR, one entry per CDR3 protein. Of about 650,000 distinct CDR3 sequences listed, less than 40% are singletons. The sample originates from a study of blood T cells in healthy people across ages. There are 12 residues in the CDR3. Germline CDR1 reads LGHDT; CDR2 reads YNNKEL (reference sequence). Whole-study findings and limits: A strong correlation was found between TCR beta diversity and the percentage of naive T cells. Age brought a roughly linear fall in TCR beta diversity measured per million T cells.

The TCR sequence derives from a woman aged 80 or over in good health. Sequenced input: blood. The chain carries TRBV3-1 and TRBJ1-2, with a possible D match to TRBD1 (6 bases). CDR3 residues: CAGSQGQYGYTF. CDR3 in DNA: TGTGCCGGCAGCCAAGGACAGTATGGCTACACCTTC. Full variable domain (missing parts from reference TRBV3-1 and TRBJ1-2): DTAVSQTPKYLVTQMGNDKSIKCEQNLGHDTMYWYKQDSKKFLKIMFSYNNKELIINETVPNRFSPKSPDKAHLNLHINSLELGDSAVYFCAGSQGQYGYTFGSGTRLTVV.